This TCR beta chain was obtained from a study of CD8 T cells in ankylosing spondylitis. Regarding the study as a whole: The authors found the disease-linked clones to be CD8+ and relatively rare in peripheral blood. Made up of about eight highly homologous variants, a TCR beta motif appeared characteristic of ankylosing spondylitis blood.

TCRdb re-called the 5' RACE reads with MiXCR, one entry per CDR3 protein. The sample has 85,000 to 100,000 distinct CDR3 sequences, about 8.3% seen once. Trimming took off 0 bases at V and 3 bases at J, with 6 bases between the two ends. Per the germline V gene, CDR1 is LGHNA and CDR2 is YSLEER. CDR3 size: 14 residues. This clonotype was detected ten times or more. Its specificity is not known. This sequence originates from a male donor with ankylosing spondylitis or in good health (not recorded which). The V gene is TRBV4-3, the J gene TRBJ2-1; D gene unclear. The sequenced sample was blood, either unsorted or a sorted T cell fraction (not recorded which). The CDR3 DNA sequence: TGCGCCAGCAGCCAAGATCACCGCTACAATGAGCAGTTCTTC. Residues: CASSQDHRYNEQFF.